These 26 T cell receptor beta chains were sequenced from one sample in a study of blood T cell repertoires in COVID-19. Assay: immunoSEQ multiplex PCR; the TCRdb copy retains only in-frame clones and omits some. Of fewer than 110,000 clones listed, approximately 92% are singletons. Material: peripheral blood. The receptors stem from a middle-aged man with active COVID-19.

The CDR3, as DNA: TGTGCCAGCAGTGGGGCGGGAGGGCCGCGAGATACGCAGTATTTT. It specifies CASSGAGGPRDTQYF. The chain uses TRBV27 and TRBJ2-3; 9 nucleotides align to TRBD2. Germline assignment: CDR1 MNHEY and CDR2 SMNVEV (reference sequence). The V gene end was trimmed by 5 bases and the J gene end by 5 bases; junction bases not matched to a gene: 8. The CDR3 covers 15 residues.

J is TRBJ1-1 and V is TRBV6-6; D uncertain. V was clipped by 5 bases and J by 5 bases, with 12 bases between them. CDR3 size: 13 residues. Germline lookup yields CDR1 MNHNY and CDR2 SVGAGI (reference sequence). CDR3 region: CASSREVRTEAFF. The CDR3, as DNA: TGTGCCAGCAGTAGGGAGGTACGAACTGAAGCTTTCTTT.

This rearrangement joins TRBV4-2 to TRBJ2-1; 7 nucleotides agree with TRBD1. CDR1 is LGHNA, CDR2 YNFKEQ, per germline. Trimming took 5 bases from V and 3 from J; bases not matched to a gene: 10. The CDR3 covers 16 residues. For the CDR3, the DNA is TGTGCCAGCAGCTATAACCGGGACAGACGCTACAATGAGCAGTTCTTC. It is translated as CASSYNRDRRYNEQFF.

In DNA, the CDR3 is TGCGCCAGCAGCCTTGGACAATCCACCGGGGAGCTGTTTTTT. This sequence encodes CASSLGQSTGELFF. The chain is built from TRBV5-1 and TRBJ2-2; D possibly corresponds to TRBD1 (5 bases). CDR3 length: 14 residues. The germline V gene encodes CDR1 SGHRS and CDR2 YFSETQ. V was cut by 4 bases and J by 4 bases, with 11 bases left in between.

V usage is TRBV19 and J usage is TRBJ1-5; perhaps TRBD1 as D (5 bases). With 3 bases removed from V and 5 bases from J, the gap between germline ends came to 14 bases. CDR3 length: 15 residues. Germline lookup yields CDR1 LNHDA and CDR2 SQIVND (reference sequence). CDR3: CASSIPGRGDQPQHF. The CDR3, as DNA: TGTGCCAGTAGTATTCCGGGGCGGGGGGATCAGCCCCAGCATTTT.

The chain links TRBV5-1 to TRBJ2-5, with TRBD1 matching 8 bases. The CDR3 consists of 15 residues. The germline V gene has CDR1 SGHRS and CDR2 YFSETQ. Trimming at V came to 0 bases and at J to 1 base, leaving 2 bases not matched to a gene. DNA of the CDR3: TGCGCCAGCAGCTTGGCAGGGGGCCTCCAAGAGACCCAGTACTTC. It is translated as CASSLAGGLQETQYF.

The V gene is TRBV11-3, the J gene TRBJ2-1; 7 bases are shared with TRBD1. V trimming: 0 bases; J trimming: 4 bases; junction bases outside the gene matches: 3. Germline V gene sequence: CDR1 SGHNT, CDR2 YENEEA. The CDR3 contains 15 residues. The CDR3 protein is CASSLDPGGYNEQFF. The CDR3 nucleotides are TGTGCCAGCAGCTTAGACCCAGGGGGATACAATGAGCAGTTCTTC.

The CDR3 DNA sequence: TGTGCCAGCAGTTACTCGGCCAGTTCCTACGAGCAGTACTTC. Its translation: CASSYSASSYEQYF. The chain employs TRBV6-5 and TRBJ2-7; the D is unclear. V lost 0 bases and J lost 1, with 7 bases in between. Germline V gives CDR1 MNHEY, CDR2 SVGAGI. The CDR3 is 14 amino acids.

The chain uses TRBV19 and TRBJ1-6; 11 bases align to TRBD1. With V trimmed by 5 bases and J by 8 bases, 14 bases remained unmatched. The CDR3 has 18 amino acids. Germline lookup yields CDR1 LNHDA and CDR2 SQIVND (reference sequence). This CDR3 reads CASSPGQGGPMRHSPLHF. In nucleotides, the CDR3 is TGTGCCAGTAGTCCGGGACAGGGGGGCCCTATGAGACATTCACCCCTCCACTTT.

The V and J genes are TRBV9 and TRBJ1-2; the match to TRBD1 covers 7 bases. The germline V gene encodes CDR1 SGDLS and CDR2 YYNGEE. The CDR3 sequence is 14 residues long. After removal of 0 bases from V and 6 bases from J, the junction contained 5 bases not matched to a gene. CDR3 coding DNA: TGTGCCAGCAGCGTAGACAGGGGCTCGGATGGCTACACCTTC. This gives the protein CASSVDRGSDGYTF.

J is TRBJ2-1 and V is TRBV29-1; D not certain. Germline V CDR1 and CDR2: SQVTM, ANQGSEA. Trimming left V 6 bases short and J 8 bases short, with 20 bases between. The CDR3 runs 14 residues. The chain's CDR3 is CSVASNSWMDEQFF. CDR3 in DNA: TGCAGCGTAGCCTCTAATAGCTGGATGGATGAGCAGTTCTTC.

The rearrangement links TRBV7-2 to TRBJ2-2; 9 bases line up with TRBD1. This CDR3 spans 14 amino acids. The trim removed 5 bases at V and 4 bases at J, leaving 2 bases unmatched. Germline assignment: CDR1 SGHTA and CDR2 FQGNSA. As DNA, the CDR3 is TGTGCCAGCAGCGGGGACAGGGTCACCGGGGAGCTGTTTTTT. Encoded protein: CASSGDRVTGELFF.

The chain carries TRBV12-5 and TRBJ1-1, with 7 nucleotides matching TRBD1. This CDR3 contains 14 residues. V gave up 3 bases and J gave up 4 bases; unmatched junction bases: 5. Germline loops: CDR1 LGHNT, CDR2 FRNRAP. CDR3 coding DNA: TGTGCTAGTGGTTTAGGGCCAGGGGGCACTGAAGCTTTCTTT. This sequence encodes CASGLGPGGTEAFF.

This chain links TRBV30 with TRBJ2-7, with D possibly matching TRBD1 (6 bases). Looked up from germline, CDR1 is GTSNPN and CDR2 is SVGIG (reference sequence). The CDR3 loop spans 13 amino acids. V was shortened by 0 bases and J by 4 bases, with 10 bases between the two germline ends. The chain's CDR3 is CAWSVNREYEQYF. The CDR3 coding sequence is TGTGCCTGGAGTGTAAACAGGGAATACGAGCAGTACTTC.

The rearrangement joins TRBV5-4 to TRBJ2-5, with 10 bases that match TRBD2. Trimming took 0 bases from V and 5 from J; bases not matched to a gene: 4. Germline CDR1 SGHNT, CDR2 YYREEE (reference sequence). This CDR3 has 15 residues. DNA for the CDR3: TGTGCCAGCAGCTTGGGCTTAGCGGGAGGTGAGACCCAGTACTTC. Encoded protein: CASSLGLAGGETQYF.

The chain carries TRBV14 and TRBJ2-1, with D perhaps TRBD1 (5 bases). V lost 3 bases and J 4 bases, leaving 10 bases between the germline ends. The CDR3 loop spans 14 amino acids. Germline V lookup: CDR1 SGHDN, CDR2 FVKESK. CDR3 loop: CASSHISGYNEQFF. CDR3 DNA sequence: TGTGCCAGCAGCCATATCTCAGGGTACAATGAGCAGTTCTTC.

The chain combines TRBV2 with TRBJ1-5, with 8 positions matching TRBD1. This CDR3 is built from 15 residues. Trimming at V came to 4 bases and at J to 5 bases, leaving 7 bases not matched to a gene. In germline, CDR1 is SNHLY, CDR2 FYNNEI. CDR3 DNA sequence: TGTGCCAGCAGTGGATCAGGGGGCTCATATCAGCCCCAGCATTTT. Translation: CASSGSGGSYQPQHF.

This chain uses TRBV11-2 with TRBJ1-2; D remains ambiguous. Germline assignment: CDR1 SGHAT and CDR2 FQNNGV. The CDR3 consists of 15 residues. Deletions cut 3 bases from V and 5 bases from J, with 16 bases between. CDR3 bases: TGTGCCAGCAGCTTGTCTGGGAGCACCCATTATGGCTACACCTTC. Protein product: CASSLSGSTHYGYTF. Supplemented by reference TRBV11-2 and TRBJ1-2, the full variable domain reads EAGVAQSPRYKIIEKRQSVAFWCNPISGHATLYWYQQILGQGPKLLIQFQNNGVVDDSQLPKDRFSAERLKGVDSTLKIQPAKLEDSAVYLCASSLSGSTHYGYTFGSGTRLTVV.

This chain connects TRBV30 to TRBJ1-5; unclear D gene. V dropped 0 bases and J dropped 4 bases, with 10 bases sitting between them. Germline V gene data show CDR1 as GTSNPN and CDR2 as SVGIG (reference sequence). There are 14 residues in the CDR3. CDR3: CAWSVGGSNQPQHF. The CDR3 nucleotides read TGTGCCTGGAGTGTCGGTGGTTCTAATCAGCCCCAGCATTTT.

This rearrangement joins TRBV5-1 to TRBJ2-5; 7 positions match TRBD1. J gave up 2 bases and V 0 bases, and 4 bases lay outside the gene matches. This CDR3 is 15 amino acids long. The germline gives CDR1 SGHRS, CDR2 YFSETQ. CDR3 coding DNA: TGCGCCAGCAGCTTGGACAGGGGCGTGCAAGAGACCCAGTACTTC. It translates to CASSLDRGVQETQYF.

The chain carries TRBV6-5 and TRBJ1-1, with 9 nucleotides matching TRBD1. V dropped 7 bases and J dropped 6; count of bases not matched to a gene: 6. Germline V gene lookup returns CDR1 MNHEY and CDR2 SVGAGI. The CDR3 length is 13 residues. The chain's CDR3 is CASTIQGASEAFF. CDR3 nucleotides: TGTGCCAGCACCATACAGGGGGCTTCTGAAGCTTTCTTT.

The chain uses TRBV4-1 and TRBJ2-7; 7 nucleotides match TRBD1. Germline trimming cut 1 base from V and 3 bases from J; bases unmatched to any gene: 3. The germline V gene encodes CDR1 MGHRA and CDR2 YSYEKL. This CDR3 spans 14 amino acids. The chain's CDR3 is CASSQGTGNYEQYF. Here the CDR3 DNA reads TGCGCCAGCAGCCAAGGGACAGGAAACTACGAGCAGTACTTC.

The chain recombines TRBV24-1 with TRBJ2-2, with 9 nucleotides matching TRBD1. Germline assignment: CDR1 KGHDR and CDR2 SFDVKD. There are 14 residues in the CDR3. V shed 2 bases, J shed 7 bases, and the junction held 1 base outside the gene matches. CDR3 sequence reads: CATSDWTGVGELFF. The DNA of the CDR3 is TGTGCCACCAGTGATTGGACAGGGGTCGGGGAGCTGTTTTTT.

The chain employs TRBV18 and TRBJ2-7; the match to TRBD1 covers 9 bases. The CDR3 is 15 residues long. Trimming took 4 bases from V and 4 from J; bases not matched to a gene: 8. Germline V gene sequence: CDR1 KGHSH, CDR2 LQKENI. The CDR3 DNA is TGTGCCAGCTCACTTGATCCGGGACAGGGTTACGAGCAGTACTTC. Translating gives CASSLDPGQGYEQYF.

The genes are TRBV5-1 and TRBJ1-2, with 9 bases lining up with TRBD1. This CDR3 has 17 residues. Germline V gives CDR1 SGHRS, CDR2 YFSETQ. V dropped 4 bases and J dropped 6; count of bases not matched to a gene: 16. The CDR3 bases are TGCGCCAGCAGCCCTCGGGGACAGGGAATTAATAGGGATGGCTACACCTTC. Amino acid sequence: CASSPRGQGINRDGYTF.

The chain combines TRBV7-2 with TRBJ2-7, with D possibly matching TRBD1 (6 bases). The CDR3 totals 14 residues. The germline gives CDR1 SGHTA, CDR2 FQGNSA. The ends were cut back, 1 base at V and 3 bases at J, with 10 bases in the middle. The CDR3 DNA reads as TGTGCCAGCAGCTTAGGAACAGGGTACTACGAGCAGTACTTC. The encoded protein is CASSLGTGYYEQYF. Together with reference TRBV7-2 and TRBJ2-7, the CDR3 gives the full variable domain: GAGVSQSPSNKVTEKGKDVELRCDPISGHTALYWYRQSLGQGLEFLIYFQGNSAPDKSGLPSDRFSAERTGGSVSTLTIQRTQQEDSAVYLCASSLGTGYYEQYFGPGTRLTVT.